These 30 T cell receptor beta chains were sequenced from one sample in a study of blood T cell repertoires in COVID-19. Profiled with immunoSEQ multiplex PCR; TCRdb holds only in-frame clones, not every one. The table has 130,000 to 150,000 clones, roughly 82% seen once. What was sequenced was peripheral blood. These receptors were obtained from a man between 60 and 75 years old with active or convalescent COVID-19.

The chain employs TRBV10-3 and TRBJ1-2; D possibly corresponds to TRBD1 (5 bases). The CDR3 sequence is 14 residues long. Germline assignment: CDR1 ENHRY and CDR2 SYGVKD. Between the trimmed V and J ends, which lost 3 bases and 9 bases, there was a span of 17 bases. CDR3 amino acids: CAISDPTGGPRYTF. The CDR3 DNA sequence: TGTGCCATCAGTGATCCCACAGGCGGACCGCGCTACACCTTC.

The rearrangement links TRBV6-4 to TRBJ1-5; no firm D call. V lost 5 bases to trimming and J lost 0 bases, with 11 bases between them. Germline values: CDR1 MRHNA, CDR2 SNTAGT. CDR3 length: 15 residues. CDR3: CASSPDWNSNQPQHF. CDR3 nucleotides: TGTGCCAGCAGTCCCGACTGGAATAGCAATCAGCCCCAGCATTTT.

The chain uses TRBV6-5 and TRBJ1-2; 7 bases agree with TRBD1. This CDR3 has 12 amino acids. Germline values: CDR1 MNHEY, CDR2 SVGAGI. V shed 8 bases and J 4 bases; nucleotides not matched to a gene: 4. The CDR3 loop is CASQGQTYGYTF. CDR3 DNA sequence: TGTGCCAGCCAGGGACAGACCTATGGCTACACCTTC.

The chain carries TRBV5-6 and TRBJ1-6, with D tentatively TRBD1 (5 bases). Deletions cut 1 base from V and 4 bases from J, with 12 bases between. Per germline, CDR1 SGHDT and CDR2 YYEEEE. The CDR3 is 16 amino acids. In DNA, the CDR3 is TGTGCCAGCAGCTTGCTAGCCGGGGGATATAATTCACCCCTCCACTTT. It codes for CASSLLAGGYNSPLHF.

This chain's CDR3 is CASSEPRGGGTEAFF. The CDR3 DNA follows: TGTGCCAGCAGTGAACCCCGGGGAGGGGGCACTGAAGCTTTCTTT. This chain links TRBV25-1 with TRBJ1-1; TRBD1 might be the D (6 bases). Trimming shortened V by 2 bases and J by 4 bases, and 14 bases separated the two germline ends. CDR3 length: 15 amino acids. CDR1 is MGHDK and CDR2 is SYGVNS in the germline V gene.

The chain carries TRBV30 and TRBJ1-6; D is ambiguous. The CDR3 runs to 13 residues. V dropped 3 bases and J dropped 7 bases, with 10 bases sitting between them. Germline loops: CDR1 GTSNPN, CDR2 SVGIG (reference sequence). CDR3 bases: TGTGCCTGGAGCAGAGGTACAAATTCACCCCTCCACTTT. Amino acids: CAWSRGTNSPLHF.

Worth noting for this clone: This specimen includes other DNA sequences encoding the same CDR3. The chain recombines TRBV28 with TRBJ2-5, with D possibly being TRBD2 (6 bases). Germline V gives CDR1 MDHEN, CDR2 SYDVKM. Between the trimmed V and J ends, which lost 2 bases and 2 bases, there was a span of 6 bases. The CDR3 length is 13 residues. CDR3 loop: CASSLGGQETQYF. For the CDR3, the DNA is TGTGCCAGCAGTTTAGGGGGGCAAGAGACCCAGTACTTC.

Worth noting for this clone: Different DNA sequences within this sample yield the same CDR3. The chain uses TRBV12-3 or TRBV12-4 and TRBJ1-5, with D possibly matching TRBD1 (5 bases). The CDR3 runs to 13 residues. V was cut by 1 base and J by 6 bases, with 7 bases left in between. CDR3 in DNA: TGTGCCAGCAGTTTAGGGGGCTCTCAGCCCCAGCATTTT. Protein product: CASSLGGSQPQHF.

The V and J genes are TRBV24-1 and TRBJ2-1; 13 nucleotides match TRBD2. From germline, CDR1 is KGHDR and CDR2 SFDVKD. With 4 bases clipped from V and 9 bases from J, the junction kept 17 bases outside the gene matches. The CDR3 consists of 19 residues. The CDR3 DNA follows: TGTGCCACCAGTGACAGCGCGAACCTGGGACTAGCGGGAAAGGGTGAGCAGTTCTTC. Residues: CATSDSANLGLAGKGEQFF.

The genes are TRBV4-3 and TRBJ2-1, with 11 bases matching TRBD2. This CDR3 contains 17 residues. V lost 0 bases to trimming and J lost 3 bases; unmatched junction nucleotides: 4. Germline V gene lookup returns CDR1 LGHNA and CDR2 YSLEER. The CDR3 spells CASSQDLGTSGYNEQFF. CDR3 DNA: TGCGCCAGCAGCCAAGATTTGGGGACTAGCGGCTACAATGAGCAGTTCTTC.

The gene calls are TRBV21-1 and TRBJ2-7; the table's D gene call, TRBD1, was not cross checked with the DNA. TRBV21-1 is a recognized pseudogene. This CDR3 contains 14 residues. In DNA form, the CDR3 reads TGTGCCAGCAGCAATTCAGGGGCCCCCTACGAGCAGTACTTC. As protein: CASSNSGAPYEQYF.

This chain joins TRBV10-3 and TRBJ1-6; perhaps TRBD1 as D (6 bases). V was cut by 3 bases and J by 7 bases, with 7 bases left in between. The CDR3 loop spans 13 amino acids. Germline assignment: CDR1 ENHRY and CDR2 SYGVKD. CDR3 in amino acids: CAISDRGNSPLHF. The CDR3 coding sequence is TGTGCCATCAGTGACAGGGGCAATTCACCCCTCCACTTT.

This clone turned up a few times. V and J are TRBV5-4 and TRBJ2-7, with D perhaps matching TRBD2 (5 bases). V was cut by 2 bases and J by 6 bases, with 6 bases left in between. This CDR3 is built from 11 residues. Per germline, CDR1 SGHNT and CDR2 YYREEE (reference sequence). The CDR3 protein is CASSFGGEQYV. Here the CDR3 DNA reads TGTGCCAGCAGCTTCGGAGGCGAGCAGTACGTC.

This clone is a singleton in its sample. This chain connects TRBV6-6 to TRBJ2-2, with D hard to call. Looked up from germline, CDR1 is MNHNY and CDR2 is SVGAGI (reference sequence). The V gene lost 6 bases and the J gene lost 4 bases, with 15 bases spanning the gap. The CDR3 is made up of 15 amino acids. The CDR3 nucleotides are TGTGCCAGCAGCCAACTTAGAGCCTCCACCGGGGAGCTGTTTTTT. Translation: CASSQLRASTGELFF.

This clone has just a few counts. This chain uses TRBV10-3 with TRBJ2-1; 11 bases are shared with TRBD2. The CDR3 consists of 14 residues. CDR1 and CDR2 from the germline V gene are ENHRY and SYGVKD. Losses at the gene ends were 6 bases for V and 8 bases for J; bases not matched to a gene: 6. The chain's CDR3 is CAIRGTSGNDEQFF. CDR3 bases: TGTGCCATCAGGGGGACTAGCGGTAACGATGAGCAGTTCTTC.

The CDR3 DNA is TGTGCCAGTAGTATATATACTAGCGGGGCTACCGGGGAGCTGTTTTTT. Translated: CASSIYTSGATGELFF. This rearrangement joins TRBV19 to TRBJ2-2, with TRBD2 matching 10 bases. Unmatched junction bases numbered 5, after V lost 2 bases and J lost 5 bases. This CDR3 spans 16 amino acids. Germline V CDR1 and CDR2: LNHDA, SQIVND (reference sequence).

The chain employs TRBV19 and TRBJ2-1, with 9 bases that match TRBD2. The trim removed 3 bases at V and 6 bases at J, leaving 6 bases unmatched. The CDR3 has 15 amino acids. Germline V gene lookup returns CDR1 LNHDA and CDR2 SQIVND (reference sequence). The CDR3 coding sequence is TGTGCCAGTAGTATCTCGGCGGGGGGGCTCAATGAGCAGTTCTTC. Amino acid sequence: CASSISAGGLNEQFF.

This chain joins TRBV7-9 and TRBJ2-2, with TRBD1 matching 8 bases. The length of the CDR3 is 16 residues. Germline V CDR1 and CDR2: SEHNR, FQNEAQ (reference sequence). J lost 3 bases, V lost 5 bases, and 8 bases had no gene match. CDR3 in DNA: TGTGCCAGCAGCCCCTCCGGGACAGGCCACACCGGGGAGCTGTTTTTT. This translates into CASSPSGTGHTGELFF.

The rearrangement joins TRBV3-1 (or the pseudogene TRBV3-2) to TRBJ2-7, with TRBD1 identical over 9 bases. Germline loops: CDR1 LGHDT, CDR2 YNNKEL (reference sequence). V shed 0 bases and J 3 bases; nucleotides not matched to a gene: 18. The CDR3 spans 20 residues. The CDR3 is CASSQDYRDRVPMRGYEQYV. For the CDR3, the DNA is TGTGCCAGCAGCCAAGATTACCGGGACAGGGTCCCAATGAGGGGCTACGAGCAGTACGTC.

This clone was seen once. J is TRBJ1-2 and V is TRBV3-1 (or the pseudogene TRBV3-2), with 10 nucleotides matching TRBD1. The junction had 8 bases not matched to a gene; V was cut back by 2 bases and J by 2 bases. The CDR3 has 17 amino acids. Germline values: CDR1 LGHDT, CDR2 YNNKEL (reference sequence). CDR3: CASSQRDRGRVNYGYTF. CDR3 nucleotide sequence: TGTGCCAGCAGCCAACGGGACAGGGGAAGGGTGAACTATGGCTACACCTTC.

This chain uses TRBV6-2 or TRBV6-3 with TRBJ2-7; 12 positions agree with TRBD1. V gave up 5 bases and J gave up 3 bases; unmatched junction bases: 5. Germline CDR1 is MNHEY and CDR2 is SVGEGT. CDR3 length equals 15 residues. DNA for the CDR3: TGTGCCAGCAGTACCGGGACAGGGGGCCGCTACGAGCAGTACTTC. Its protein product is CASSTGTGGRYEQYF.

This sequence joins TRBV15 and TRBJ1-4, with 11 bases aligning to TRBD1. The germline V gene has CDR1 LNHNV and CDR2 YYDKDF (reference sequence). CDR3 length equals 19 residues. Unmatched junction bases numbered 10, after V lost 0 bases and J lost 4 bases. CDR3 sequence (DNA): TGTGCCACCAGCAGAGATGTCCCCGGGACAGGGGGACTTAATGAAAAACTGTTTTTT. It codes for CATSRDVPGTGGLNEKLFF.

V is TRBV6-5 and J is TRBJ1-2; 8 bases agree with TRBD1. After removal of 6 bases from V and 2 bases from J, the junction contained 5 bases not matched to a gene. CDR1 and CDR2 from the germline V gene are MNHEY and SVGAGI. The CDR3 has 14 residues. Written as DNA, the CDR3 is TGTGCCAGCAGCCCAGGACAGGGCAACTATGGCTACACCTTC. Amino acid sequence: CASSPGQGNYGYTF.

The chain uses TRBV19 and TRBJ2-6, with TRBD2 as a possible D gene (5 bases). Germline V gives CDR1 LNHDA, CDR2 SQIVND (reference sequence). The V and J ends lost 3 bases and 4 bases respectively, with 19 bases between them. The CDR3 contains 18 residues. CDR3 coding DNA: TGTGCCAGTAGTATTCGGACTGAAGTGTGGTCGGGGGCCAACGTCCTGACTTTC. This gives the protein CASSIRTEVWSGANVLTF.

The J gene is TRBJ2-2, the V gene TRBV7-6; D call uncertain. The CDR3 has 15 residues. Germline V lookup: CDR1 SGHVS, CDR2 FNYEAQ. V was trimmed by 5 bases and J by 4 bases, leaving 14 bases between them. CDR3 residues: CASSRTSRGTGELFF. DNA for the CDR3: TGTGCCAGCAGCCGAACATCACGAGGCACCGGGGAGCTGTTTTTT.

The chain has TRBV5-4 and TRBJ2-7; D is undetermined. CDR1 is SGHNT, CDR2 YYREEE, per germline (reference sequence). V dropped 0 bases and J dropped 3 bases, with 7 bases sitting between them. CDR3 size: 13 residues. The CDR3 loop reads CASSLDRSYEQYV. The CDR3 coding sequence is TGTGCCAGCAGCTTGGATCGGAGCTACGAGCAGTACGTC.

The V call is TRBV12-5, the J call TRBJ1-5; possibly TRBD1 for D (5 bases). This CDR3 has 16 residues. The germline CDR1 and CDR2 sequences are LGHNT and FRNRAP. Trimming shortened V by 2 bases and J by 7 bases, and 18 bases separated the two germline ends. CDR3 coding DNA: TGTGCTAGTGGTTTGATACTGGGGGGGAAGAACCAGCCCCAGCATTTT. Translation: CASGLILGGKNQPQHF.

V is TRBV7-2 and J is TRBJ1-2, with D possibly matching TRBD1 (5 bases). The CDR3 has 13 amino acids. Germline CDR1 and CDR2: SGHTA and FQGNSA. V was cut by 8 bases and J by 0 bases, with 10 bases left in between. The CDR3 region has the DNA TGTGCCAGCCTGGGGGGGGCTAACTATGGCTACACCTTC. Its protein is CASLGGANYGYTF.

V and J are TRBV7-2 and TRBJ1-1; 12 bases are shared with TRBD1. V shed 8 bases, J shed 5 bases, and the junction held 9 bases outside the gene matches. The CDR3 spans 15 residues. Germline V gene data show CDR1 as SGHTA and CDR2 as FQGNSA. CDR3: CASGSRDRGQTEAFF. The CDR3 coding sequence is TGTGCCAGCGGCTCCCGGGACAGGGGGCAAACTGAAGCTTTCTTT.

V usage is TRBV9 and J usage is TRBJ2-6; D remains ambiguous. The V end was cut by 0 bases, the J end by 1 base, with 5 bases between. Germline V gene lookup returns CDR1 SGDLS and CDR2 YYNGEE. The CDR3 runs to 15 residues. The CDR3 sequence is CASSVALSGANVLTF. CDR3 in DNA: TGTGCCAGCAGCGTAGCCCTTTCTGGGGCCAACGTCCTGACTTTC.